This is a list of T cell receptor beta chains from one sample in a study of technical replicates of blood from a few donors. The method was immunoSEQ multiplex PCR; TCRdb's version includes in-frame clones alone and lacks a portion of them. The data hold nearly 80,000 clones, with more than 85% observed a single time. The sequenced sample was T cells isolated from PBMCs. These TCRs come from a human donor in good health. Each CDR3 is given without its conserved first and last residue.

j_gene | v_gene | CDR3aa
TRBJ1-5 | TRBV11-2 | ASSRGDSNQPQH
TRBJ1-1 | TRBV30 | AWSVLTNTEAF
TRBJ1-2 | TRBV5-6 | ASSLSRDRAYGYT
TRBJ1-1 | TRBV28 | ASIRAGGEAF
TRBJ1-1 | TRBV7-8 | ASSLGEGRNTEAF
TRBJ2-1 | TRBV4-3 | ASSQEWGDEQF
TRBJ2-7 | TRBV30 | AWGAGSSYEQY
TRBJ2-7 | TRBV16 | ASSPRASGSYEQY
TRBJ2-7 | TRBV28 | ASGGTGSYEQY
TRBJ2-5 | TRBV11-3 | ASSLAEGLETQY
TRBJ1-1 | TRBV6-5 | ASSYRENPWAF
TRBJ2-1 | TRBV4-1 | ASSQGPSGYNEQF
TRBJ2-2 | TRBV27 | ASRALAGKTGELF
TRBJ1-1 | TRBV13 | ASSSWTEVNTEAF